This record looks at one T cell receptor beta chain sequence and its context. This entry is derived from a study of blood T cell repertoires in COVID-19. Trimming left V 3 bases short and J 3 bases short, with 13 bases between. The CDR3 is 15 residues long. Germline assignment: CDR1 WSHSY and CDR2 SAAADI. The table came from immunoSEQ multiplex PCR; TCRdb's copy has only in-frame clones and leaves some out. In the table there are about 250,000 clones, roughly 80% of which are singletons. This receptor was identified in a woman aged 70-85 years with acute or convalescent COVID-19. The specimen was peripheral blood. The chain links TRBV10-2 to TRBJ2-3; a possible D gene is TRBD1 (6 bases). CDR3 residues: CASSEQGTVTDTQYF. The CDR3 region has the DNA TGCGCCAGCAGTGAACAGGGTACGGTAACAGATACGCAGTATTTT.